The rows below give T cell receptor beta chains drawn from one sample of a study of T cells in Graves' hyperthyroidism and ophthalmopathy. One entry per CDR3 protein results from TCRdb running MiXCR on the multiplex PCR reads. The sample lists fewer than 450,000 distinct CDR3 sequences, 17% occurring once. The sequencing input was blood. The receptors were gathered from a woman in her 30s with Graves' hyperthyroidism that later progressed to Graves' ophthalmopathy. Each CDR3 is given with its conserved first and last residue. D genes are given only for firm matches. Size is omitted from some rows. Given values are once, few, many or a class for expanded clones.

>-|11|TRBV20-1|TRBJ1-2|-
CSASQGDGYTF
TGCAGTGCTAGTCAGGGAGATGGCTACACCTTC
>TRBD2|15|TRBV20-1|TRBJ2-5|-
CSATPGLAGVETQYF
TGCAGTGCTACTCCGGGACTAGCGGGAGTAGAGACCCAGTACTTC
>-|15|TRBV6-1|TRBJ1-4|many
CASSARGLTDEKLFF
TGTGCCAGCAGTGCCCGGGGACTGACTGATGAAAAACTGTTTTTT
>TRBD1|15|TRBV12-3/TRBV12-4|TRBJ2-7|many
CASTPSGTGFYEQYF
TGTGCCAGCACTCCATCGGGGACAGGGTTCTACGAGCAGTACTTC
>-|12|TRBV6-2/TRBV6-3|TRBJ1-1|few
CASSYSTGPTFF
TGTGCCAGCAGTTACTCCACAGGTCCTACTTTCTTT
>-|13|TRBV12-3/TRBV12-4|TRBJ1-1|many
CASSSTVGTEAFF
TGTGCCAGCAGTTCCACGGTAGGCACTGAAGCTTTCTTT
>TRBD2|17|TRBV6-1|TRBJ2-3|-
CASTRTSGAADTDTQYF
TGTGCCAGCACGCGGACTAGCGGGGCCGCCGATACAGATACGCAGTATTTT
>TRBD1|15|TRBV6-1|TRBJ1-5|-
CASTRQGSHDQPQHF
TGTGCCAGCACCAGACAGGGTTCGCACGATCAGCCCCAGCATTTT
>-|15|TRBV30|TRBJ2-4|-
CAWDLQGLAKNIQYF
TGTGCCTGGGATCTACAGGGTCTAGCCAAAAACATTCAGTACTTC
>TRBD2|15|TRBV2|TRBJ2-1|many
CASSVRRESYNEQFF
TGTGCCAGCAGTGTTCGGCGGGAGTCCTACAATGAGCAGTTCTTC
>TRBD1|15|TRBV7-9|TRBJ2-3|many
CASSLGTGVTDTQYF
TGTGCCAGCAGCTTAGGGACAGGGGTGACAGATACGCAGTATTTT
>TRBD1|16|TRBV5-1|TRBJ2-3|-
CASSFQPGQGLDTQYF
TGCGCCAGCAGCTTCCAGCCGGGACAGGGATTAGATACGCAGTATTTT
>TRBD1|15|TRBV5-1|TRBJ1-6|many
CASSADRQGNSPLHF
TGCGCCAGCAGCGCCGACCGACAGGGAAATTCACCCCTCCACTTT
>-|16|TRBV6-2/TRBV6-3|TRBJ1-5|-
CASRQQRGPSNQPQHF
TGTGCCAGCAGACAACAGCGGGGCCCGAGCAATCAGCCCCAGCATTTT
>-|15|TRBV4-1|TRBJ2-1|-
CASSQGAGSYNEQFF
TGCGCCAGCAGCCAAGGGGCTGGGTCCTACAATGAGCAGTTCTTC
>-|15|TRBV10-3|TRBJ1-1|-
CAISETGAKNTEAFF
TGTGCCATCAGTGAGACCGGGGCTAAGAACACTGAAGCTTTCTTT
>-|13|TRBV18|TRBJ1-3|few
CASSTGNGNTIYF
TGTGCCAGCTCAACAGGGAACGGAAACACCATATATTTT
>TRBD1|13|TRBV30|TRBJ1-2|-
CAWRKTGGSGYTF
TGTGCCTGGAGAAAGACAGGGGGATCGGGCTACACCTTC
>-|15|TRBV5-1|TRBJ2-5|-
CASSYWKARQETQYF
TGCGCCAGCAGTTATTGGAAGGCGCGACAAGAGACCCAGTACTTC
>-|14|TRBV5-6|TRBJ1-2|few
CASSFEHFNYGYTF
TGTGCCAGCAGCTTTGAACATTTCAACTATGGCTACACCTTC
>TRBD1|15|TRBV18|TRBJ1-2|many
CASSRIQGARSGYTF
TGTGCCAGCTCACGTATACAGGGGGCGCGCTCTGGCTACACCTTC
>TRBD1|16|TRBV5-5|TRBJ1-1|-
CASSLSGQGSSVLAFF
TGTGCCAGCAGCTTGTCGGGACAGGGAAGTTCCGTATTGGCTTTCTTT
>-|16|TRBV7-9|TRBJ1-2|few
CASSGPGQGLPYGYTF
TGTGCCAGCAGCGGGCCGGGACAAGGACTTCCCTATGGCTACACCTTC
>TRBD2|14|TRBV5-4|TRBJ2-5|-
CANSFVAGGETQYF
TGTGCCAACAGCTTCGTAGCGGGAGGCGAGACCCAGTACTTC
>-|12|TRBV30|TRBJ2-7|many
CAWSRVGYEQYF
TGTGCCTGGAGTCGAGTCGGGTACGAGCAGTACTTC
>-|14|TRBV12-3/TRBV12-4|TRBJ2-1|many
CASSLGGIHNEQFF
TGTGCCAGCAGTTTAGGGGGGATACACAATGAGCAGTTCTTC
>-|14|TRBV25-1|TRBJ2-1|few
CASSTSTSYNEQFF
TGTGCCAGCAGTACCTCGACTAGCTACAATGAGCAGTTCTTC